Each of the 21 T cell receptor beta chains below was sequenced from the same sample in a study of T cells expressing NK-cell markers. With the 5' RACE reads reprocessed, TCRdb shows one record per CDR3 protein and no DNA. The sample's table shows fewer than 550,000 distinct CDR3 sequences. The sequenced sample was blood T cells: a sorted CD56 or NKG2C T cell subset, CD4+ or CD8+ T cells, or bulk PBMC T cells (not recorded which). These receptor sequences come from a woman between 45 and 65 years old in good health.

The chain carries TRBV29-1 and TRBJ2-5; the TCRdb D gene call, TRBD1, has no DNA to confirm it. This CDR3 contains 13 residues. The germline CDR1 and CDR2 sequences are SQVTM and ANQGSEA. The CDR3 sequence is CSDSGTGTETQYF.

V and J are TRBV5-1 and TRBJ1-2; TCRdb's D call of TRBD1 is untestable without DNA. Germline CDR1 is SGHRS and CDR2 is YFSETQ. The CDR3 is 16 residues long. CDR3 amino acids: CASSSTGQGANYGYTF.

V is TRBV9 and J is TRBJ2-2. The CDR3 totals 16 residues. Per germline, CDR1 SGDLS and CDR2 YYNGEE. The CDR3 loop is CASSCCNPGNTGELFF.

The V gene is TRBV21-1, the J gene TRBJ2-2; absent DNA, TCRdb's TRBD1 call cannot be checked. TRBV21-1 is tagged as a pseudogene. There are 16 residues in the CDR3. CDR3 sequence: CASSKDRGPYTGELFF.

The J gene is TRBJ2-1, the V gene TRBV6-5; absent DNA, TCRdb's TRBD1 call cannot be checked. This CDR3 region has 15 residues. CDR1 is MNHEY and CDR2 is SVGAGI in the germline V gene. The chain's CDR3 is CASGESGQPKGEQFF.

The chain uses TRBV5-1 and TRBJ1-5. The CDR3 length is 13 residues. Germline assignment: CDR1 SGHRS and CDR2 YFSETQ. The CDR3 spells CASSVGGNQPQHF.

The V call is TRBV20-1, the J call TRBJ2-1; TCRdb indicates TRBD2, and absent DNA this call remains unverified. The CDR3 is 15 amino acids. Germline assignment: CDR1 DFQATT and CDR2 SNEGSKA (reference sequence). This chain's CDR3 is CSAHDEGGRAGEQFF.

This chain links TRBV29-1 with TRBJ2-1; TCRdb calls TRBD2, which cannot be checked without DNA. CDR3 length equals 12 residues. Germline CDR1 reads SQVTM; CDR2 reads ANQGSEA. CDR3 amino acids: CSVEPLAGEQFF.

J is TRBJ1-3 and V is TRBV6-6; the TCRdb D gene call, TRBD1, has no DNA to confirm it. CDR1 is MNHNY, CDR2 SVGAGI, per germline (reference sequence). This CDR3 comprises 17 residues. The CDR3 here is CASRTGDGRGSGNTIYF.

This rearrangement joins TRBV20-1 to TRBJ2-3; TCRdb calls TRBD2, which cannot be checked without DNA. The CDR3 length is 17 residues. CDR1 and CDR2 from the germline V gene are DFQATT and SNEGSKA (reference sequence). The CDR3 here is CSARAGLAELPTDTQYF.

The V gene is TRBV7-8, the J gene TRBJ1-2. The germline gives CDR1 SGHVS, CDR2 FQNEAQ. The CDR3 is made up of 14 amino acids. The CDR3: CASSLEGRSYGYTF.

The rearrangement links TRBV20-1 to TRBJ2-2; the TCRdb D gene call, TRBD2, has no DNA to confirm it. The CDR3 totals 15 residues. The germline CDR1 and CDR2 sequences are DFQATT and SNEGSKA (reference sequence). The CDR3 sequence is CSAVRDGLYTGELFF.

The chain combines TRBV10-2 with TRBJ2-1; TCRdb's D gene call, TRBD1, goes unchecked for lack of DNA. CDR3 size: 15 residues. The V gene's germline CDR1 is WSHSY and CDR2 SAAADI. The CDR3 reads CASSAPHTGNNEQFF.

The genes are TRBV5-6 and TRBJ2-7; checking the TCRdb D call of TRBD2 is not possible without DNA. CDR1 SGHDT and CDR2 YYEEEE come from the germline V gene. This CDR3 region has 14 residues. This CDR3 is CASSSSRPAVEQYF.

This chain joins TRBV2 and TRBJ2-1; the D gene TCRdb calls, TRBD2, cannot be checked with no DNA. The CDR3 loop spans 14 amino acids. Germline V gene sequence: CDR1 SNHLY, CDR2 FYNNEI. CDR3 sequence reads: CASSVASGRAWQFF. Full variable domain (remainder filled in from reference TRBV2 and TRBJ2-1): EPEVTQTPSHQVTQMGQEVILRCVPISNHLYFYWYRQILGQKVEFLVSFYNNEISEKSEIFDDQFSVERPDGSNFTLKIRSTKLEDSAMYFCASSVASGRAWQFFGPGTRLTVL.

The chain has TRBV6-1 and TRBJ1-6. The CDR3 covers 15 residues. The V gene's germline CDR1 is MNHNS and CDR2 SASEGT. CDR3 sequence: CASSEGGGFNSPLHF.

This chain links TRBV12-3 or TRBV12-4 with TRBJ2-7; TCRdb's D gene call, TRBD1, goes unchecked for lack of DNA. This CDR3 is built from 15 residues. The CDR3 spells CASSYKQGASYEQYF.

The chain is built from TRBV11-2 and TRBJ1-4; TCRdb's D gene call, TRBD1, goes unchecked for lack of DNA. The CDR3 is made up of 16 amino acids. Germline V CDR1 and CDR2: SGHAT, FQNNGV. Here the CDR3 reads CASSSTGGVPNEKLFF.

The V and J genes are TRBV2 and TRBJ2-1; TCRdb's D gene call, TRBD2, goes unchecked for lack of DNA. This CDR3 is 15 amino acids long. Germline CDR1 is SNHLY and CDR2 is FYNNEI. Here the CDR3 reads CASRFSGRLYNEQFF.

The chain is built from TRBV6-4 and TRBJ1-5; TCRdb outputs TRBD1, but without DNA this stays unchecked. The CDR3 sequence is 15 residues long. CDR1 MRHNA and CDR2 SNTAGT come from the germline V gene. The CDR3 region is CASSDSRRGYQPQHF.

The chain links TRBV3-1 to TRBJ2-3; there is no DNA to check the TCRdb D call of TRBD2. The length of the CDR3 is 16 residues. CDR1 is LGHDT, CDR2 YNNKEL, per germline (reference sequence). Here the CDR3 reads CASSQVGGRNTDTQYF.